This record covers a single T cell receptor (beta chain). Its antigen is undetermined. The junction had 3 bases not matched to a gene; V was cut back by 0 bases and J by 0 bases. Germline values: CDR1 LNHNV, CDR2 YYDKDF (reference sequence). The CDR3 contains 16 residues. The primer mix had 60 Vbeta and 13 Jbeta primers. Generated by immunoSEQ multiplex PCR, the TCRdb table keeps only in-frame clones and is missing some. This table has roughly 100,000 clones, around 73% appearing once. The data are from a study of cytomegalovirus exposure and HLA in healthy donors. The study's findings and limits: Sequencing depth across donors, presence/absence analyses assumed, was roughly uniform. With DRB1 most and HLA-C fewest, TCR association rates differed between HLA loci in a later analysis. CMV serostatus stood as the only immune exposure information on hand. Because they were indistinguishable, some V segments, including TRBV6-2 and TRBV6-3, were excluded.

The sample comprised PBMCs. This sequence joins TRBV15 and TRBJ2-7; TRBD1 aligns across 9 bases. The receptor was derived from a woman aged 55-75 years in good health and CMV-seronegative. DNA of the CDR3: TGTGCCACCAGCAGAGATCTGGGACAGGGCTCCTACGAGCAGTACTTC. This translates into CATSRDLGQGSYEQYF.